This TCR beta chain was recovered during a study of cytomegalovirus exposure and HLA in healthy donors. Study as a whole: Tens of millions of unique TCRs, all from HLA-typed donors, were included in an early release of the data. Study-wide results and caveats: Overall, around 160 TCR beta chains were annotated as cytomegalovirus-associated.

The germline gives CDR1 MNHEY, CDR2 SVGAGI. This CDR3 is 15 amino acids long. Trimming removed 4 bases from V and 2 bases from J; junction bases left unmatched: 7. As to this clone: Its specificity is unknown.

PCR amplification relied on 60 Vbeta primers (plus 13 Jbeta primers). Authors' methods: In a later analysis, some 11 million of about 80 million unique beta chains occurred in at least two donors. The protocol was immunoSEQ multiplex PCR, while the TCRdb copy is restricted to in-frame clones and leaves out a portion. The DNA was the basis for D and trimming; V, J and clone size are from that table. This table holds approximately 120,000 clones, 80% to 90% found once. Material: PBMCs. The sequence derives from a woman younger than 45 in good health and CMV-seronegative. V gene TRBV6-5 combines with J gene TRBJ2-7, with 8 bases lining up with TRBD2. The CDR3, as DNA: TGTGCCAGCAGTTTTTCCGGGACTAGTCCCTACGAGCAGTACTTC. It codes for CASSFSGTSPYEQYF.